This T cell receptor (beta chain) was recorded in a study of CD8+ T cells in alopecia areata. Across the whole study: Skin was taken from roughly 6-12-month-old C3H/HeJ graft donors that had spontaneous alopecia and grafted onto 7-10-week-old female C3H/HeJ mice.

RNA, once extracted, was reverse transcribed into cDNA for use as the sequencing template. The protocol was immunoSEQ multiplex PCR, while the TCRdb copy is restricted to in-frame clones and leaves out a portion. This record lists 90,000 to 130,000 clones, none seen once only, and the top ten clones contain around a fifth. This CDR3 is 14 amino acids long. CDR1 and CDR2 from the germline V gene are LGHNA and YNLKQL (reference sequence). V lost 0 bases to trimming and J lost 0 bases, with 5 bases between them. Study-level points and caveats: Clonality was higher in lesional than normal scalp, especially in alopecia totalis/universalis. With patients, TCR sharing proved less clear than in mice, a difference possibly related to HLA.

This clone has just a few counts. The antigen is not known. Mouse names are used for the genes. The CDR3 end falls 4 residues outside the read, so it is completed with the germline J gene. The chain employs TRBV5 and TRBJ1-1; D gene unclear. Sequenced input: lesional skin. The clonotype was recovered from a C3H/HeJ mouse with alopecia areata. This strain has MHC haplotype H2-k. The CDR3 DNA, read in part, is TGTGCCAGCAGCCAAGATCAGGCAAACACA. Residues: CASSQDQANT. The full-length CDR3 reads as CASSQDQANTEVFF.